This is a list of T cell receptor beta chains from one sample in a study of blood T cell repertoires in COVID-19. Sequencing was performed with immunoSEQ multiplex PCR; in TCRdb, only in-frame clones are kept and a portion is missing. The sample has 100,000 to 150,000 clones; roughly three quarters are singletons. The sample consisted of peripheral blood. The origin of the receptors is a woman in her sixties or seventies with acute or convalescent COVID-19. Each CDR3 is given with its conserved first and last residue. Each record gives: J gene, V gene, D gene, clone size, CDR3 protein, CDR3 DNA. D genes are given only for firm matches. Size values are once, few and many counts, or a class for expanded clones, and some rows have none.

j_call: TRBJ1-5; v_call: TRBV10-1; d_call: .; clone_size: .; cdr3_aa: CASSERGAGGGVADQPQHF; cdr3_nt: TGCGCCAGCAGTGAGAGAGGGGCGGGGGGCGGTGTGGCGGATCAGCCCCAGCATTTT
j_call: TRBJ2-3; v_call: TRBV27; d_call: .; clone_size: .; cdr3_aa: CASSFRGSFRTDTQYF; cdr3_nt: TGTGCCAGCAGTTTCAGGGGTTCCTTTAGAACAGATACGCAGTATTTT
j_call: TRBJ2-7; v_call: TRBV19; d_call: .; clone_size: .; cdr3_aa: CASSMPAGPRKYEQYF; cdr3_nt: TGTGCCAGTAGTATGCCCGCGGGGCCCCGGAAATACGAGCAGTACTTC
j_call: TRBJ1-3; v_call: TRBV28; d_call: .; clone_size: .; cdr3_aa: CASSLGGSGNTIYF; cdr3_nt: TGTGCCAGCAGTTTAGGCGGCTCTGGAAACACCATATATTTT
j_call: TRBJ1-4; v_call: TRBV5-1; d_call: TRBD1; clone_size: .; cdr3_aa: CASSTGTGPHGKLFF; cdr3_nt: TGCGCCAGCAGCACGGGGACAGGCCCGCACGGAAAACTGTTTTTT
j_call: TRBJ2-5; v_call: TRBV27; d_call: TRBD2; clone_size: .; cdr3_aa: CASGGTASGERTQYF; cdr3_nt: TGTGCCAGCGGTGGGACGGCTAGCGGGGAAAGGACCCAGTACTTC
j_call: TRBJ1-6; v_call: TRBV21-1; d_call: .; clone_size: .; cdr3_aa: CASSKSYGSNSPLHF; cdr3_nt: TGTGCCAGCAGCAAATCGTACGGGAGCAATTCACCCCTCCACTTT
j_call: TRBJ2-7; v_call: TRBV27; d_call: .; clone_size: few; cdr3_aa: CASSLLQGSPYEQYF; cdr3_nt: TGTGCCAGCAGTTTATTGCAGGGTAGTCCCTACGAGCAGTACTTC
j_call: TRBJ2-1; v_call: TRBV27; d_call: TRBD1; clone_size: .; cdr3_aa: CASSLTGGEWNEQFF; cdr3_nt: TGTGCCAGCAGTCTTACAGGGGGCGAATGGAATGAGCAGTTCTTC
j_call: TRBJ2-4; v_call: TRBV30; d_call: TRBD1; clone_size: .; cdr3_aa: CAWSLGQGGNIQYF; cdr3_nt: TGTGCCTGGAGTCTGGGACAGGGCGGGAACATTCAGTACTTC
j_call: TRBJ1-6; v_call: TRBV28; d_call: .; clone_size: .; cdr3_aa: CASSREPYNSPLHF; cdr3_nt: TGTGCCAGCAGCCGGGAACCTTATAATTCACCCCTCCACTTT
j_call: TRBJ1-1; v_call: TRBV27; d_call: .; clone_size: .; cdr3_aa: CASSFQGQNTEAFF; cdr3_nt: TGTGCCAGCAGTTTTCAGGGCCAGAACACTGAAGCTTTCTTT
j_call: TRBJ1-2; v_call: TRBV29-1; d_call: .; clone_size: .; cdr3_aa: CSVLTVDEGYTF; cdr3_nt: TGCAGCGTGCTCACAGTTGATGAGGGCTACACCTTC
j_call: TRBJ2-5; v_call: TRBV7-6; d_call: .; clone_size: .; cdr3_aa: CASSLGGQQETQYF; cdr3_nt: TGTGCCAGCAGCTTAGGAGGACAGCAAGAGACCCAGTACTTC
j_call: TRBJ1-4; v_call: TRBV27; d_call: .; clone_size: .; cdr3_aa: CASSAGLPQWEKLFF; cdr3_nt: TGTGCCAGCAGTGCGGGACTCCCTCAGTGGGAAAAACTGTTTTTT
j_call: TRBJ1-3; v_call: TRBV6-4; d_call: .; clone_size: once; cdr3_aa: CASSDSTVDSGNTIYF; cdr3_nt: TGTGCCAGCAGTGACTCGACAGTAGACTCTGGAAACACCATATATTTT
j_call: TRBJ2-7; v_call: TRBV11-3; d_call: TRBD1; clone_size: few; cdr3_aa: CASSLGQGSEQYF; cdr3_nt: TGTGCCAGCAGCCTGGGACAGGGATCCGAGCAGTACTTC
j_call: TRBJ2-2; v_call: TRBV24-1; d_call: .; clone_size: .; cdr3_aa: CATSPARGNTGELFF; cdr3_nt: TGTGCCACCAGCCCCGCGCGGGGAAACACCGGGGAGCTGTTTTTT
j_call: TRBJ2-1; v_call: TRBV4-1; d_call: TRBD2; clone_size: .; cdr3_aa: CASSQERGLAGGFNEQFF; cdr3_nt: TGCGCCAGCAGCCAAGAGAGGGGACTAGCGGGGGGCTTCAATGAGCAGTTCTTC
j_call: TRBJ2-5; v_call: TRBV5-5; d_call: TRBD2; clone_size: .; cdr3_aa: CASSGTNQETQYF; cdr3_nt: TGTGCCAGCAGCGGGACTAACCAAGAGACCCAGTACTTC
j_call: TRBJ2-2; v_call: TRBV9; d_call: .; clone_size: .; cdr3_aa: CASSVELAANTGELFF; cdr3_nt: TGTGCCAGCAGCGTAGAACTAGCAGCAAACACCGGGGAGCTGTTTTTT
j_call: TRBJ2-3; v_call: TRBV19; d_call: TRBD1; clone_size: .; cdr3_aa: CASKDRLFTDTQYF; cdr3_nt: TGTGCCAGTAAGGACAGGCTCTTCACAGATACGCAGTATTTT
j_call: TRBJ1-5; v_call: TRBV7-2; d_call: TRBD1; clone_size: .; cdr3_aa: CASSPQGAQGQPQHF; cdr3_nt: TGTGCCAGCAGTCCTCAGGGGGCGCAGGGGCAGCCCCAGCATTTT
j_call: TRBJ2-6; v_call: TRBV20-1; d_call: TRBD1; clone_size: .; cdr3_aa: CSASGRGSGANVLTF; cdr3_nt: TGCAGTGCTAGTGGCAGGGGGTCTGGGGCCAACGTCCTGACTTTC
j_call: TRBJ1-5; v_call: TRBV24-1; d_call: .; clone_size: few; cdr3_aa: CATSGRSNQPQHF; cdr3_nt: TGTGCCACCAGTGGCAGGTCCAATCAGCCCCAGCATTTT
j_call: TRBJ2-3; v_call: TRBV3-1/TRBV3-2; d_call: TRBD2; clone_size: .; cdr3_aa: CASTFSGSTDTQYF; cdr3_nt: TGTGCCAGCACCTTTAGCGGGAGCACAGATACGCAGTATTTT
j_call: TRBJ1-1; v_call: TRBV6-5; d_call: .; clone_size: once; cdr3_aa: CASSTGANTEAFF; cdr3_nt: TGTGCCAGCAGTACAGGAGCGAACACTGAAGCTTTCTTT
j_call: TRBJ2-7; v_call: TRBV2; d_call: .; clone_size: .; cdr3_aa: CASTGGGQGYEQYF; cdr3_nt: TGTGCCAGCACCGGGGGGGGACAGGGCTACGAGCAGTACTTC
j_call: TRBJ2-2; v_call: TRBV27; d_call: TRBD2; clone_size: .; cdr3_aa: CASSFAAGGNTGELFF; cdr3_nt: TGTGCCAGCAGTTTCGCAGCGGGGGGCAACACCGGGGAGCTGTTTTTT
j_call: TRBJ1-6; v_call: TRBV6-6; d_call: .; clone_size: few; cdr3_aa: CASSRTGGGRGNSPLHF; cdr3_nt: TGTGCCAGCAGTCGTACCGGGGGGGGCCGGGGTAATTCACCCCTCCACTTT
j_call: TRBJ1-6; v_call: TRBV19; d_call: .; clone_size: .; cdr3_aa: CASSMGQYNSPLHF; cdr3_nt: TGTGCCAGTAGTATGGGACAATATAATTCACCCCTCCACTTT
j_call: TRBJ1-2; v_call: TRBV15; d_call: .; clone_size: few; cdr3_aa: CATSLSGLGGYTF; cdr3_nt: TGTGCCACCAGTCTCTCGGGACTGGGGGGCTACACCTTC
j_call: TRBJ2-7; v_call: TRBV4-1; d_call: TRBD2; clone_size: many; cdr3_aa: CASSQEGLAYEQYF; cdr3_nt: TGCGCCAGCAGCCAAGAGGGACTAGCCTACGAGCAGTACTTC
j_call: TRBJ1-4; v_call: TRBV28; d_call: TRBD1; clone_size: few; cdr3_aa: CASSFNPRQGLTTNEKLFF; cdr3_nt: TGTGCCAGCAGTTTCAATCCCCGACAGGGGCTTACAACTAATGAAAAACTGTTTTTT